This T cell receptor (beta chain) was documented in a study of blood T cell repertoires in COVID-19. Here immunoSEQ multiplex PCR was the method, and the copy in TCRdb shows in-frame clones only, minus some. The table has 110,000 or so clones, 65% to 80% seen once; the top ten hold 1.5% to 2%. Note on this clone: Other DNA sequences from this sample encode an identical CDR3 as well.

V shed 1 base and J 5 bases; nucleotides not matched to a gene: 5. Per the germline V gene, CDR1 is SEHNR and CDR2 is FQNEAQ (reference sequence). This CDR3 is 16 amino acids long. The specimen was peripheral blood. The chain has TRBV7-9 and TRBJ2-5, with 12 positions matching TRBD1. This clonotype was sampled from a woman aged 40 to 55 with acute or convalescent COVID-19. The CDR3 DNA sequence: TGTGCCAGCAGCTTAGGGGACAGGGGGCTACGGGAGACCCAGTACTTC. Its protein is CASSLGDRGLRETQYF.